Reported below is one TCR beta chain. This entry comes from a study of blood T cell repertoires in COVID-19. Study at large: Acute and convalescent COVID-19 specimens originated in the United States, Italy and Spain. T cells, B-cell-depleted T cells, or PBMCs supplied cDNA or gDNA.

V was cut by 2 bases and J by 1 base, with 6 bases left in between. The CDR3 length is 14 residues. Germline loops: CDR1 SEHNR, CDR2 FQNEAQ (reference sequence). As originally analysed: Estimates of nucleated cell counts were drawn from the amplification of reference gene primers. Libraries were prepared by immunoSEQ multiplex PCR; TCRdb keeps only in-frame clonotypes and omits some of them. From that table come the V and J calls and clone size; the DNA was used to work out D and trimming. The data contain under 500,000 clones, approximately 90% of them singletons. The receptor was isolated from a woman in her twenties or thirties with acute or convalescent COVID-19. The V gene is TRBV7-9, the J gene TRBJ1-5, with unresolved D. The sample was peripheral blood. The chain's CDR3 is CASSLSESNQPQHF. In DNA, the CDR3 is TGTGCCAGCAGCTTAAGCGAGAGCAATCAGCCCCAGCATTTT.